One and the same sample provided the 13 T cell receptor beta chains below, sequenced in a study of beta chain features in type 1 diabetes. The entirety of the isolated RNA underwent reverse transcription, so expressed TCRB transcripts were sequenced. Sequencing used immunoSEQ multiplex PCR; TCRdb keeps in-frame clones, though not all of them. In the table there are about 240,000 clones, 25% to 30% of which are singletons. The sequenced sample was central memory CD4+ T cells from blood. These receptors were collected from a man between 25 and 39 years old in good health.

This clone was observed a few times. The chain carries TRBV29-1 and TRBJ2-7; tentatively, D is TRBD2 (5 bases). V was trimmed by 3 bases and J by 5 bases, leaving 11 bases between them. The CDR3 totals 12 residues. The germline gives CDR1 SQVTM, CDR2 ANQGSEA. CDR3 coding DNA: TGCAGCGTTGAGTCGGGGAAGAACGAGCAGTACTTC. Amino acid sequence: CSVESGKNEQYF.

This chain links TRBV5-1 with TRBJ2-5, with a weak D call TRBD2 (6 bases). Trimming left V 0 bases short and J 5 bases short, with 8 bases between. From germline, CDR1 is SGHRS and CDR2 YFSETQ. The CDR3 is made up of 13 amino acids. As DNA, the CDR3 is TGCGCCAGCAGCTTGGCGGCGGGGGAGACCCAGTACTTC. Protein product: CASSLAAGETQYF.

This clone was observed a handful of times. This sequence joins TRBV27 and TRBJ2-1, with TRBD2 matching 9 bases. The CDR3 loop spans 14 amino acids. CDR1 is MNHEY, CDR2 SMNVEV, per germline (reference sequence). V shed 3 bases, J shed 4 bases, and the junction held 1 base outside the gene matches. The CDR3 DNA sequence: TGTGCCAGCAGTTTTGCGGGAGGGTACAATGAGCAGTTCTTC. As protein: CASSFAGGYNEQFF.

To note about this clone: At one end the junction does not follow the germline gene, possibly because of a read error. This chain uses TRBV6-6 with TRBJ2-1; D is possibly TRBD1 (5 bases). CDR1 and CDR2 (germline): MNHNY, SVGAGI (reference sequence). This CDR3 is 12 amino acids long. CDR3 loop: CAISESPGQRFF. CDR3 nucleotide sequence: TGTGCCATCAGTGAGTCGCCCGGACAACGGTTCTTC.

J is TRBJ2-2 and V is TRBV28, with 7 bases matching TRBD1. Looked up from germline, CDR1 is MDHEN and CDR2 is SYDVKM. There are 16 residues in the CDR3. Trimming at V came to 5 bases and at J to 5 bases, leaving 11 bases not matched to a gene. CDR3 sequence: CASSRIDRVETGELFF. DNA for the CDR3: TGTGCCAGCAGTCGGATTGACAGGGTCGAAACCGGGGAGCTGTTTTTT.

DNA for the CDR3: TGTGCCAGCAGCGTAGATGCGTACCAAGAGACCCAGTACTTC. Protein product: CASSVDAYQETQYF. This chain connects TRBV9 to TRBJ2-5; D unresolved. Germline lookup yields CDR1 SGDLS and CDR2 YYNGEE. The V and J ends lost 0 bases and 0 bases respectively, with 6 bases between them. CDR3 size: 14 residues.

The gene calls are TRBV29-1 and TRBJ1-2; no clear D gene. The CDR3 spans 13 residues. The germline CDR1 and CDR2 sequences are SQVTM and ANQGSEA. Trimming removed 6 bases at V and 8 bases at J, with 19 bases between. CDR3: CSVRKDLNRGYTF. CDR3 nucleotide sequence: TGCAGCGTCCGGAAAGACTTAAACCGGGGCTACACCTTC.

In this sample, this clone turned up a few times. A far larger clone is a single base away, which makes a read error likely. The chain is built from TRBV30 and TRBJ1-5; D gene ambiguous. CDR3 length: 14 residues. Germline values: CDR1 GTSNPN, CDR2 SVGIG (reference sequence). Trimming stripped 3 bases from V and 1 base from J, with 10 bases between. CDR3 nucleotide sequence: TGTGCCTGGAGGGGAGGGTTGAGCAATCAGCCCCAGCATTTT. This encodes CAWRGGLSNQPQHF.

V and J are TRBV7-6 and TRBJ1-5, with 10 bases identical to TRBD1. V was pared by 5 bases and J by 6 bases, with 1 base of the junction left unmatched. The CDR3 covers 13 residues. From germline, CDR1 is SGHVS and CDR2 FNYEAQ. CDR3 loop: CASSRDRGQPQHF. The CDR3 region has the DNA TGTGCCAGCAGCCGGGACAGGGGTCAGCCCCAGCATTTT.

This clone was observed a handful of times. The V gene is TRBV5-1, the J gene TRBJ2-1; perhaps D is TRBD1 or TRBD2 (5 bases each). The germline V gene encodes CDR1 SGHRS and CDR2 YFSETQ. The CDR3 loop spans 15 amino acids. The V gene lost 4 bases and the J gene lost 0 bases, with 11 bases spanning the gap. CDR3 loop: CASSDGALSYNEQFF. The CDR3 nucleotides read TGCGCCAGCAGCGACGGGGCTCTCTCCTACAATGAGCAGTTCTTC.

Points on this clone: Other nucleotide sequences in the sample specify the same CDR3. V gene TRBV7-9 combines with J gene TRBJ2-5; no definite D call. The CDR3 sequence is 11 residues long. The V and J ends lost 0 bases and 5 bases respectively, with 1 base between them. CDR1 and CDR2 from the germline V gene are SEHNR and FQNEAQ (reference sequence). CDR3 region: CASSLAETQYF. DNA for the CDR3: TGTGCCAGCAGCTTAGCTGAGACCCAGTACTTC.

This clone has a handful of counts. V usage is TRBV9 and J usage is TRBJ2-7; either TRBD1 or TRBD2 may fit D (5 bases each). The CDR3 is 13 amino acids. CDR1 and CDR2 from the germline V gene are SGDLS and YYNGEE. Trimming took off 3 bases at V and 5 bases at J, with 12 bases between the two ends. The CDR3 sequence is CASSAGPSNEQYF. CDR3 in DNA: TGTGCCAGCAGCGCGGGACCGAGCAACGAGCAGTACTTC. The full variable domain, with the rest looked up from reference TRBV9 and TRBJ2-7, is DSGVTQTPKHLITATGQRVTLRCSPRSGDLSVYWYQQSLDQGLQFLIQYYNGEERAKGNILERFSAQQFPDLHSELNLSSLELGDSALYFCASSAGPSNEQYFGPGTRLTVT.

This clone was counted ten times or more. V gene TRBV11-3 combines with J gene TRBJ2-2, with 9 bases lining up with TRBD2. The germline CDR1 and CDR2 sequences are SGHNT and YENEEA. The CDR3 consists of 14 residues. V shed 5 bases and J 8 bases; nucleotides not matched to a gene: 6. CDR3 amino acids: CASSLAGSAGELFF. The CDR3 nucleotides are TGTGCCAGCAGCCTAGCGGGAAGCGCGGGGGAGCTGTTTTTT.